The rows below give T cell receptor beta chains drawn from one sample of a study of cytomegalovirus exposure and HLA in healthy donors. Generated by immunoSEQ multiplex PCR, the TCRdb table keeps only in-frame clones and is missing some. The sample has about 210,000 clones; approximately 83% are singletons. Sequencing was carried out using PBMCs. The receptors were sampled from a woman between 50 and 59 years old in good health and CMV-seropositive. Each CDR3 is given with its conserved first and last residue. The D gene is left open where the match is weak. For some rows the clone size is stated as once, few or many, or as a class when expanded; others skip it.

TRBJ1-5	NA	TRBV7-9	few	CASSNGGNQPQHF	TGTGCCAGCTCAAACGGTGGCAATCAGCCCCAGCATTTT
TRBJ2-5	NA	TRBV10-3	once	CAISSVDGGETQYF	TGTGCCATCAGTTCAGTCGACGGCGGGGAGACCCAGTACTTC
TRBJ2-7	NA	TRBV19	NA	CASSPRDGSSYEQYF	TGTGCCAGTAGTCCCCGGGATGGCAGCTCCTACGAGCAGTACTTC
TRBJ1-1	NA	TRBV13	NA	CASSLRAQGRPFF	TGTGCCAGCAGCTTAAGGGCACAGGGTCGGCCTTTCTTT
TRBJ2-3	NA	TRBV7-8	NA	CASSPGEADTQYF	TGTGCCAGCAGCCCGGGGGAGGCAGATACGCAGTATTTT
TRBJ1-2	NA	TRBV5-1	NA	CASRGQGALNYGYTF	TGCGCCAGCAGGGGTCAAGGGGCCCTTAACTATGGCTACACCTTC
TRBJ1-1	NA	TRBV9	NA	CASSVALNTEAFF	TGTGCCAGCAGCGTAGCTTTGAACACTGAAGCTTTCTTT
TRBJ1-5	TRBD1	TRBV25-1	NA	CASSLQGDQPQHF	TGTGCCAGCAGCCTACAGGGGGATCAGCCCCAGCATTTT
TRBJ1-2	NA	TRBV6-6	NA	CASSPSGGGRAGYTF	TGTGCCAGCAGTCCATCCGGCGGGGGGAGGGCTGGCTACACCTTC
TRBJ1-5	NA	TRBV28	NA	CASSLLAGNQPQHF	TGTGCCAGCAGTTTATTGGCGGGCAATCAGCCCCAGCATTTT
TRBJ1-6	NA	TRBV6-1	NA	CASSEAASAADNSPLHF	TGTGCCAGCAGTGAAGCGGCGTCCGCGGCGGATAATTCACCCCTCCACTTT
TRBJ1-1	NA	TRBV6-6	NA	CASSSYLIISAFF	TGTGCCAGCAGTTCCTACCTTATCATTTCGGCTTTCTTT
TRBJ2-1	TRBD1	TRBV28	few	CASSPGQEQFF	TGTGCCAGCAGCCCGGGACAGGAGCAGTTCTTC
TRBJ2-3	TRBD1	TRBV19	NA	CASAEGGRSTDTQYF	TGTGCCAGTGCAGAAGGGGGCCGGAGCACAGATACGCAGTATTTT
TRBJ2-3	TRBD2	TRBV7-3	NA	CASSFSGGAGTDTQYF	TGTGCCAGCAGCTTTAGCGGGGGGGCCGGCACAGATACGCAGTATTTT
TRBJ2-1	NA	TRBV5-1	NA	CASSLSQNNEQFF	TGCGCCAGCAGCTTGAGTCAGAACAATGAGCAGTTCTTC
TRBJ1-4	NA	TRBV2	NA	CASSLPGFEKLFF	TGTGCCAGCAGCTTACCAGGGTTTGAAAAACTGTTTTTT
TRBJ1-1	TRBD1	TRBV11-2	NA	CASSSGQGDAEAFF	TGTGCCAGCAGCTCCGGACAGGGGGACGCTGAAGCTTTCTTT
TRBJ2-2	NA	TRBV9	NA	CASSADWATTGELFF	TGTGCCAGCAGCGCGGACTGGGCAACAACCGGGGAGCTGTTTTTT
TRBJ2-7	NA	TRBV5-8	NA	CASSPTGPARF	TGTGCCAGCAGCCCGACAGGTCCGGCCCGCTTC
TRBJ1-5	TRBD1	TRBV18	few	CASSPLGQKNQPQHF	TGTGCCAGCTCACCATTGGGACAGAAAAATCAGCCCCAGCATTTT
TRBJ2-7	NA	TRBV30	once	CAWSVSYEQYF	TGTGCCTGGAGTGTTTCGTACGAGCAGTACTTC
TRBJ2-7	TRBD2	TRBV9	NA	CASSVEGLARHEQYF	TGTGCCAGCAGCGTAGAGGGACTAGCGAGGCACGAGCAGTACTTC
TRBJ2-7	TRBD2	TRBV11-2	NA	CASSLGLASGEQYF	TGTGCCAGCAGCTTGGGACTAGCTTCGGGCGAGCAGTACTTC
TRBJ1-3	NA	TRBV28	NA	CASSLALGSYSGNTIYF	TGTGCCAGCAGTTTAGCCCTCGGGTCTTACTCTGGAAACACCATATATTTT